A selection of T cell receptor beta chains follows, all from one sample in a study of cytomegalovirus exposure and HLA in healthy donors. The repertoire was sequenced with immunoSEQ multiplex PCR; TCRdb's copy has only in-frame clones and lacks some. Among tens of thousands of clones listed, approximately 75% were seen once. Input material: PBMCs. The origin of the receptors is a middle-aged woman in good health and CMV-seronegative. Each CDR3 is given with its conserved first and last residue. A D gene is named only where the DNA matches it firmly. Clone sizes are given selectively: once, few, many, or a class where the clone is expanded.

J,V,D,size,CDR3,DNA
TRBJ2-1,TRBV11-2,NA,NA,CASSTRPGQLNEQFF,TGTGCCAGCAGCACCCGCCCGGGACAACTCAATGAGCAGTTCTTC
TRBJ1-1,TRBV7-3,NA,NA,CASSRGLDGGAFF,TGTGCCAGCAGCCGTGGACTCGACGGTGGAGCTTTCTTT
TRBJ1-1,TRBV10-1,NA,few,CATQEGGSTEAFF,TGCGCCACCCAAGAAGGGGGATCCACTGAAGCTTTCTTT
TRBJ1-3,TRBV6-1,NA,NA,CASSLVTAPGNTIYF,TGTGCCAGCAGCCTAGTGACAGCCCCTGGAAACACCATATATTTT
TRBJ2-3,TRBV7-2,NA,NA,CASSLDAGTDTQYF,TGTGCCAGCAGCTTAGACGCAGGGACAGATACGCAGTATTTT
TRBJ1-1,TRBV5-1,NA,few,CASSGTLKNTEAFF,TGCGCCAGCAGCGGGACACTGAAGAACACTGAAGCTTTCTTT
TRBJ2-2,TRBV2,TRBD1,NA,CATRTGVPGELFF,TGTGCCACTCGGACAGGGGTACCCGGGGAGCTGTTTTTT
TRBJ1-2,TRBV28,TRBD1,NA,CASSRDRGQVEGYTF,TGTGCCAGCAGTCGGGACAGGGGGCAAGTTGAAGGCTACACCTTC
TRBJ1-1,TRBV7-9,NA,NA,CASSLGYGNTEAFF,TGTGCCAGCAGCTTAGGGTACGGGAACACTGAAGCTTTCTTT
TRBJ2-3,TRBV7-3,NA,NA,CASSLWGQEDTQYF,TGTGCCAGCAGCTTATGGGGGCAAGAAGATACGCAGTATTTT
TRBJ2-1,TRBV10-3,TRBD2,NA,CAIRPGTSGYNEQFF,TGTGCCATCAGGCCCGGGACTAGCGGATACAATGAGCAGTTCTTC
TRBJ1-2,TRBV6-4,TRBD1,NA,CASSPGGENYGYTF,TGTGCCAGCAGCCCAGGGGGCGAAAACTATGGCTACACCTTC
TRBJ2-2,TRBV15,TRBD1,NA,CATSRVTQGAGELFF,TGTGCCACCAGCAGAGTCACCCAGGGGGCCGGGGAGCTGTTTTTT
TRBJ1-4,TRBV19,NA,NA,CASCEGTSTNEKLFF,TGTGCCAGTTGTGAGGGAACCTCAACTAATGAAAAACTGTTTTTT
TRBJ2-3,TRBV5-4,NA,NA,CASSTKANTDTQYF,TGTGCCAGCAGCACCAAAGCAAACACAGATACGCAGTATTTT
TRBJ1-5,TRBV6-1,TRBD1,NA,CASEDRQGIQPQHF,TGTGCCAGCGAGGACCGACAGGGCATTCAGCCCCAGCATTTT
TRBJ2-7,TRBV9,TRBD2,NA,CASSVELAAPYEQYF,TGTGCCAGCAGCGTAGAACTAGCGGCCCCCTACGAGCAGTACTTC
TRBJ2-1,TRBV11-2,NA,NA,CASSLILTDNEQFF,TGTGCCAGCAGCTTAATCTTGACTGACAATGAGCAGTTCTTC
TRBJ2-5,TRBV5-1,TRBD2,NA,CASHEGMAGGTEETQYF,TGCGCCAGCCATGAGGGGATGGCGGGAGGGACCGAAGAGACCCAGTACTTC
TRBJ2-7,TRBV30,TRBD1,NA,CAWRRRDSSYEQYF,TGTGCCTGGAGAAGAAGGGACAGCTCCTACGAGCAGTACTTC
TRBJ2-2,TRBV5-6,NA,NA,CASSSLGQTNTGELFF,TGTGCCAGCAGCTCTCTCGGACAGACGAACACCGGGGAGCTGTTTTTT
TRBJ1-1,TRBV9,TRBD1,NA,CASSVGSRGTEAFF,TGTGCCAGCAGCGTAGGATCCAGGGGGACTGAAGCTTTCTTT
TRBJ1-5,TRBV7-3,NA,NA,CASSLTGRVDQPQHF,TGTGCCAGCAGCTTAACAGGCAGGGTAGATCAGCCCCAGCATTTT
TRBJ2-3,TRBV4-3,TRBD2,NA,CASSFGTSGFTDTQYF,TGCGCCAGCAGCTTTGGGACTAGCGGCTTCACAGATACGCAGTATTTT
TRBJ2-3,TRBV7-2,TRBD2,few,CASSLSGLADTDTQYF,TGTGCCAGCAGCTTATCGGGACTAGCAGACACAGATACGCAGTATTTT
TRBJ2-3,TRBV28,NA,few,CASSPRLGSADTQYF,TGTGCCAGCAGTCCTCGACTAGGTTCAGCAGATACGCAGTATTTT
TRBJ2-3,TRBV6-5,NA,NA,CASSYTYWTSTDTQYF,TGTGCCAGCAGTTACACCTACTGGACTAGCACAGATACGCAGTATTTT
TRBJ1-2,TRBV7-2,TRBD1,NA,CASSRSGTGFGYTF,TGTGCCAGCAGCCGTTCCGGGACAGGGTTCGGCTACACCTTC
TRBJ1-5,TRBV5-1,TRBD1,NA,CASSQTGTADQPQHF,TGCGCCAGCAGCCAAACCGGGACAGCGGATCAGCCCCAGCATTTT
TRBJ2-1,TRBV27,TRBD1,few,CASSSQGAYNEQFF,TGTGCCAGCAGTTCGCAGGGGGCCTACAATGAGCAGTTCTTC
TRBJ1-1,TRBV9,NA,few,CASTRTEDTEAFF,TGTGCCAGCACCCGGACAGAGGACACTGAAGCTTTCTTT
TRBJ1-2,TRBV2,TRBD1,medium-sized,CASSPYDLQGAPINYGYTF,TGTGCCAGCAGTCCTTACGACCTACAGGGGGCACCAATCAACTATGGCTACACCTTC
TRBJ2-2,TRBV30,TRBD2,NA,CAWSVSGSDTGELFF,TGTGCCTGGAGTGTAAGCGGGAGTGACACCGGGGAGCTGTTTTTT
TRBJ2-2,TRBV5-5,NA,NA,CASSLQAVPGELFF,TGTGCCAGCAGCTTGCAAGCGGTTCCCGGGGAGCTGTTTTTT
TRBJ2-4,TRBV11-2,NA,NA,CASSPRVLGDIQYF,TGTGCCAGCAGCCCCAGGGTTCTAGGGGACATTCAGTACTTC